This TCR beta chain comes out of a study of beta chain features in type 1 diabetes. As for the study in general: Patients did not differ from healthy donors in age, gender or cell yield. Sorted cells numbering 107,917,701 were examined across all samples.

General observations from the study: TCRB CDR3 length was moderately but significantly reduced in all four CD4+ subsets of Type 1 diabetes patients.

For this clone: Its antigen is currently unknown.

The CDR3 consists of 16 residues. The ends lost 5 bases at V and 1 base at J; junction bases unmatched: 4. Germline lookup yields CDR1 SGHTA and CDR2 FQGNSA. cDNA synthesis used the whole RNA isolate, giving expressed TCRB sequences. This table comes from immunoSEQ multiplex PCR, and its TCRdb copy is limited to in-frame clones, with some not included. This sample has hundreds of thousands of clones; approximately 15% occur once, and the top ten carry around 0.015%. This TCR came from a man between 18 and 29 years old with type 1 diabetes. The rearrangement joins TRBV7-2 to TRBJ2-1; 11 bases are shared with TRBD2. Sequencing was done on a sample of naive CD4+ T cells from blood. This chain's CDR3 is CASSTASGRSYNEQFF. The CDR3 DNA sequence: TGTGCCAGCAGCACCGCTAGCGGGAGGTCCTACAATGAGCAGTTCTTC.